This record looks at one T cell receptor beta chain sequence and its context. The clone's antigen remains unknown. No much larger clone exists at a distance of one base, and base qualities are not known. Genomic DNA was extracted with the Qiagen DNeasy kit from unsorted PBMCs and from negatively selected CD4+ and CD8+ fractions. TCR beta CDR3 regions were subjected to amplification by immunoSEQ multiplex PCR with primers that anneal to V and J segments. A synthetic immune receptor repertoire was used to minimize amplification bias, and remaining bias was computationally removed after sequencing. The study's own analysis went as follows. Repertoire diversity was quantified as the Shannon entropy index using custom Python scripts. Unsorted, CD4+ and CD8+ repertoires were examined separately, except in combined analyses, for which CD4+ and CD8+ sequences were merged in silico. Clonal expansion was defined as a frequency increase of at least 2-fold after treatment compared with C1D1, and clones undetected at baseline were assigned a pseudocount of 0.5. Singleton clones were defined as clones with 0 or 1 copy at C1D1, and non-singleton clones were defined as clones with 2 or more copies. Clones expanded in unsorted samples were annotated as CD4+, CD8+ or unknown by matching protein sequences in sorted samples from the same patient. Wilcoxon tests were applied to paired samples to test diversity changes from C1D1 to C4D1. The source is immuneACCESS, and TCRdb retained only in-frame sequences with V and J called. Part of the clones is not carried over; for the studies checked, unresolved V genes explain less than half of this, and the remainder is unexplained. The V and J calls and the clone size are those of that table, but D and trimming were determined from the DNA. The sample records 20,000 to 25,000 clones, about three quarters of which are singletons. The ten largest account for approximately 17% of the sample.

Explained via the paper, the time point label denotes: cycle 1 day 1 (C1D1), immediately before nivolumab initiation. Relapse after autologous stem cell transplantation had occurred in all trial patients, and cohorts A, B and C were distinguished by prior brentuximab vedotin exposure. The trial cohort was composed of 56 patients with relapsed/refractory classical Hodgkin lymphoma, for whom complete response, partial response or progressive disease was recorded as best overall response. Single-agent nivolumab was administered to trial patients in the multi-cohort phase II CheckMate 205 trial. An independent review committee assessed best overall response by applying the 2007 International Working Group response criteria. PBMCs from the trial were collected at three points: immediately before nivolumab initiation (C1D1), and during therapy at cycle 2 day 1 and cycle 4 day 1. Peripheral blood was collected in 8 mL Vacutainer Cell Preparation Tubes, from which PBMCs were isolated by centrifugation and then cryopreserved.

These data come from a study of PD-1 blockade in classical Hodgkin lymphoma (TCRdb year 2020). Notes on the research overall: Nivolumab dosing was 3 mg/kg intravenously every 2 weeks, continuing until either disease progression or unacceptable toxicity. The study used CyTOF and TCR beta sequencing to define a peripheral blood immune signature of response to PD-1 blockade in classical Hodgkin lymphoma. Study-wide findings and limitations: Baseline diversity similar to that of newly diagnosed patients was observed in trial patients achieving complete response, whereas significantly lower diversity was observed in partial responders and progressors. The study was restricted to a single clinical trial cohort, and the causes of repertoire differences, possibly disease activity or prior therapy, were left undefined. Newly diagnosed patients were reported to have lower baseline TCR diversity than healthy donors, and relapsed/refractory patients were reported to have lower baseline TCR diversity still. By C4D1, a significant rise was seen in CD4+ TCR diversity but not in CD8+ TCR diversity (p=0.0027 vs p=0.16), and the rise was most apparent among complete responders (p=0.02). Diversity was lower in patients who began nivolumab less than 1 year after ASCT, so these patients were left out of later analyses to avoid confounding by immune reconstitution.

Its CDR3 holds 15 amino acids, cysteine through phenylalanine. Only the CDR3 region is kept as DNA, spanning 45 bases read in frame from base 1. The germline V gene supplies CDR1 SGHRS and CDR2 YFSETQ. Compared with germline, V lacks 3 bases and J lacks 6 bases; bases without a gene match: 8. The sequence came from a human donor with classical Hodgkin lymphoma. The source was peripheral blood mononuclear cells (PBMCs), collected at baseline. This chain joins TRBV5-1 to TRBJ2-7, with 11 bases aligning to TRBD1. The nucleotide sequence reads TGCGCCAGCAGCTCATCCGGGACAGGGGGAGGCGAGCAGTACTTC. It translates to CASSSSGTGGGEQYF.